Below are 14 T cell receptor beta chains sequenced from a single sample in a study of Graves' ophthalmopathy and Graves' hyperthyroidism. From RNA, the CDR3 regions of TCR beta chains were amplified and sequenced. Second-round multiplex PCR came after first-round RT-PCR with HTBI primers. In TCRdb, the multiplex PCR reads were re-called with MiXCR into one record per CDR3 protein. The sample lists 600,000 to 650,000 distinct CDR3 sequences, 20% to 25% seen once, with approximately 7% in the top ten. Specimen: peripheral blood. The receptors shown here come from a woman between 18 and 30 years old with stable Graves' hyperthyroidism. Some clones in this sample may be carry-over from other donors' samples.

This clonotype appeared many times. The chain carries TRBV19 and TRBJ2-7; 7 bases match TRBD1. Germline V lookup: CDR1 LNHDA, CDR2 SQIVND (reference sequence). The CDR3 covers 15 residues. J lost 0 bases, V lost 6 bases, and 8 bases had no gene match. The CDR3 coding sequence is TGTGCCAGTAGCTTGGACAGGCGTAGCTCCTACGAGCAGTACTTC. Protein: CASSLDRRSSYEQYF.

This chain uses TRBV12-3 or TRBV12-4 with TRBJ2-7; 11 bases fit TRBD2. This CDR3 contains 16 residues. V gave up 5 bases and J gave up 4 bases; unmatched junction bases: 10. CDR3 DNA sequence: TGTGCCAGCAGTCCTGGGCTAGCGGGGGGCAGGTACGAGCAGTACTTC. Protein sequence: CASSPGLAGGRYEQYF.

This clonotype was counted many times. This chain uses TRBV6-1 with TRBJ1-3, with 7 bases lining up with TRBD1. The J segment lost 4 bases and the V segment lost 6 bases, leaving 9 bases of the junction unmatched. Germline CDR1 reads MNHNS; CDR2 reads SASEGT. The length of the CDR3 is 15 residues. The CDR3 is CASRATGIIGNTIYF. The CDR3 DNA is TGTGCCAGCAGGGCGACAGGGATAATCGGAAACACCATATATTTT.

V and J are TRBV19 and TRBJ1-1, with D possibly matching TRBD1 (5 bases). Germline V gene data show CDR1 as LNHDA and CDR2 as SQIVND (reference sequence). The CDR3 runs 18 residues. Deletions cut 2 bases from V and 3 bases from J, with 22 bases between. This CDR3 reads CASSIINSGAGRYTEAFF. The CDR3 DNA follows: TGTGCCAGTAGTATAATAAATAGCGGGGCCGGGCGTTACACTGAAGCTTTCTTT.

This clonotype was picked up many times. CDR3 sequence reads: CASRPAELAKNIQYF. CDR3 in DNA: TGTGCCAGCAGGCCAGCGGAGCTAGCCAAAAACATTCAGTACTTC. The chain links TRBV27 to TRBJ2-4, with D perhaps TRBD2 (5 bases). The CDR3 contains 15 residues. Germline CDR1 is MNHEY and CDR2 is SMNVEV (reference sequence). Trimming pared 6 bases from V and 0 bases from J, leaving 12 bases between.

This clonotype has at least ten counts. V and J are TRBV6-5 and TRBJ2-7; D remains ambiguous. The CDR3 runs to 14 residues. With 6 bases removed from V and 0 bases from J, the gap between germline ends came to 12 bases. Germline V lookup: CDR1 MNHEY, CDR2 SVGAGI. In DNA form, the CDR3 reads TGTGCCAGCAGCGCTGAAAGGAGCTCCTACGAGCAGTACTTC. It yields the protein CASSAERSSYEQYF.

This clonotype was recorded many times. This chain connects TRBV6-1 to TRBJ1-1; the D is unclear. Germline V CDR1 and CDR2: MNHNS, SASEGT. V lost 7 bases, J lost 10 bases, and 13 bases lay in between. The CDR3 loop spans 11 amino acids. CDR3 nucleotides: TGTGCCAGCACCCAGTTGTGGGGAGCTTTCTTT. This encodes CASTQLWGAFF.

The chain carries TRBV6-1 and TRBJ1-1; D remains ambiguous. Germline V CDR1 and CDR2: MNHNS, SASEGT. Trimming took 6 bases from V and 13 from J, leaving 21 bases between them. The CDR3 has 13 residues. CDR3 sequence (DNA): TGTGCCAGCAGCCCCTTAGGGTCCTCCATTGGTTTCTTT. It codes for CASSPLGSSIGFF.

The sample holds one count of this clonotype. For the CDR3, the DNA is TGTGCCAGCAGCTCCGACGGCTGGTATAACACTGAAGCTTTCTTT. Protein sequence: CASSSDGWYNTEAFF. V gene TRBV7-2 combines with J gene TRBJ1-1; no reliable D call. This CDR3 is built from 15 residues. Trimming shortened V by 4 bases and J by 2 bases, and 14 bases separated the two germline ends. Germline values: CDR1 SGHTA, CDR2 FQGNSA.

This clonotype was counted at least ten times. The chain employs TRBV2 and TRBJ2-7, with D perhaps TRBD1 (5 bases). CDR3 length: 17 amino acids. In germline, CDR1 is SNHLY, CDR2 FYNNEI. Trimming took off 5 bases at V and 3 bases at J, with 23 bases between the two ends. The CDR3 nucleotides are TGTGCCAGCAGTCGACGACGCCGTCGGGCAGGGAACTACGAGCAGTACTTC. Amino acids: CASSRRRRRAGNYEQYF.

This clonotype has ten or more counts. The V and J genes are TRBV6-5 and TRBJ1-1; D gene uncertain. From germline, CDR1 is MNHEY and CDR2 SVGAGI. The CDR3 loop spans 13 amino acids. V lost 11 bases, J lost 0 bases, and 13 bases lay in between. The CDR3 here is CAGTLVLNTEAFF. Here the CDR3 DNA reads TGTGCCGGTACCCTAGTTTTGAACACTGAAGCTTTCTTT.

The CDR3 nucleotides read TGTGCCAGTAGTAGACCGTTGGACACTGAAGCTTTCTTT. The encoded protein is CASSRPLDTEAFF. This sequence joins TRBV19 and TRBJ1-1, with D hard to call. CDR3 length: 13 residues. Trimming stripped 4 bases from V and 3 bases from J, with 9 bases between. In germline, CDR1 is LNHDA, CDR2 SQIVND (reference sequence). Full variable domain (missing parts from reference TRBV19 and TRBJ1-1): DGGITQSPKYLFRKEGQNVTLSCEQNLNHDAMYWYRQDPGQGLRLIYYSQIVNDFQKGDIAEGYSVSREKKESFPLTVTSAQKNPTAFYLCASSRPLDTEAFFGQGTRLTVV.

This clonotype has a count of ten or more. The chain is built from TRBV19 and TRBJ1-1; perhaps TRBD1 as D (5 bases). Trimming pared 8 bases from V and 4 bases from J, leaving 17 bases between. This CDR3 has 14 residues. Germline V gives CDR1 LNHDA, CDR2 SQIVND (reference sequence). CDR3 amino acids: CASGTWGGVTEAFF. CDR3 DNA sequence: TGTGCCAGTGGAACATGGGGGGGTGTCACTGAAGCTTTCTTT.

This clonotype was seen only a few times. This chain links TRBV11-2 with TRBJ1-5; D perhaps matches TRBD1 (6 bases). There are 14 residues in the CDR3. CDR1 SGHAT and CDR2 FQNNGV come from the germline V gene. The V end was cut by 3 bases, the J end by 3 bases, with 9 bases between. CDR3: CASSFQGHNQPQHF. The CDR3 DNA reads TGTGCCAGCAGCTTCCAGGGGCACAATCAGCCCCAGCATTTT.